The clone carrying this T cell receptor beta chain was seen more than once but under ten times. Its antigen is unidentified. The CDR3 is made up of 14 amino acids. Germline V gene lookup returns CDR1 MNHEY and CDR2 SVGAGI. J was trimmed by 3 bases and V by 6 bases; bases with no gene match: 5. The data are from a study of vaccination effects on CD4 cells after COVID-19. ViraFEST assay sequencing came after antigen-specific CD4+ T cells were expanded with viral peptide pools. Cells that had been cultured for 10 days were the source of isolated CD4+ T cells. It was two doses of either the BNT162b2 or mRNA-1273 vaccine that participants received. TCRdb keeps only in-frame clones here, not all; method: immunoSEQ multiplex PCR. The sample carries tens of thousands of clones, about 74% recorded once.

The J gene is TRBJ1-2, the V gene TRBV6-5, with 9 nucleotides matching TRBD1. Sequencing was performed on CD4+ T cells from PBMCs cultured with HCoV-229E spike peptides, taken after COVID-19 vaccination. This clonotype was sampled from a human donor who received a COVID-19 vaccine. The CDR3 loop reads CASSRDRADYGYTF. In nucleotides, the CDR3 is TGTGCCAGCAGCCGGGACAGGGCAGACTATGGCTACACCTTC.